The 27 T cell receptor beta chains below come from one sample, sequenced in a study of cytomegalovirus exposure and HLA in healthy donors. Use of 60 Vbeta and 13 Jbeta primers characterized the PCR. Clones were read by immunoSEQ multiplex PCR, and TCRdb kept only the in-frame ones, dropping some. The sample consists of around 65,000 clones, about four fifths of them appearing once. Sample: PBMCs. The receptors were gathered from a man in his forties or fifties in good health and CMV-seropositive.

This clone occurred once. V is TRBV28 and J is TRBJ2-5; TRBD1 matches 8 bases. The CDR3 runs to 16 residues. The ends lost 5 bases at V and 0 bases at J; junction bases unmatched: 8. Germline V gives CDR1 MDHEN, CDR2 SYDVKM. DNA of the CDR3: TGTGCCAGCAGTCTATTGACAGGGGAACACCAAGAGACCCAGTACTTC. Translation: CASSLLTGEHQETQYF.

V is TRBV7-2 and J is TRBJ1-2, with D possibly matching TRBD1 (6 bases). The ends were cut back, 3 bases at V and 2 bases at J, with 10 bases in the middle. The CDR3 length is 14 residues. The germline CDR1 and CDR2 sequences are SGHTA and FQGNSA. CDR3 in DNA: TGTGCCAGCAGCTTCGCCGGACAGAACTATGGCTACACCTTC. Amino acid sequence: CASSFAGQNYGYTF.

The rearrangement links TRBV7-2 to TRBJ1-1, with TRBD1 identical over 8 bases. The J segment lost 1 base and the V segment lost 4 bases, leaving 8 bases of the junction unmatched. The CDR3 runs to 16 residues. The germline V gene encodes CDR1 SGHTA and CDR2 FQGNSA. The CDR3 sequence: CASSSWPGTGNTEAFF. The DNA of the CDR3 is TGTGCCAGCAGCTCCTGGCCCGGGACAGGGAACACTGAAGCTTTCTTT.

This chain uses TRBV6-5 with TRBJ2-3, with D possibly matching TRBD1 (5 bases). Germline-derived CDR1 and CDR2 are MNHEY and SVGAGI. CDR3 length: 13 residues. V dropped 6 bases and J dropped 1 base, with 8 bases sitting between them. The CDR3 loop is CASRQAGTDTQYF. CDR3 DNA: TGTGCCAGCAGACAGGCCGGCACAGATACGCAGTATTTT.

The genes are TRBV6-5 and TRBJ1-2; possibly TRBD1 for D (6 bases). CDR1 and CDR2 from the germline V gene are MNHEY and SVGAGI. V was cut by 7 bases and J by 6 bases, with 18 bases left in between. The CDR3 loop spans 14 amino acids. Written as DNA, the CDR3 is TGTGCCAGCACCCGGGACACTTCTCGAAATGGCTACACCTTC. Translated: CASTRDTSRNGYTF.

The chain combines TRBV5-1 with TRBJ1-5, with 7 bases identical to TRBD1. Trimming removed 5 bases from V and 3 bases from J; junction bases left unmatched: 8. CDR1 and CDR2 from the germline V gene are SGHRS and YFSETQ. This CDR3 is 15 amino acids long. The CDR3 nucleotides are TGCGCCAGCAGTGAACCGACAGGGTCCAATCAGCCCCAGCATTTT. This sequence encodes CASSEPTGSNQPQHF. The full variable domain, completed using reference TRBV5-1 and TRBJ1-5, is KAGVTQTPRYLIKTRGQQVTLSCSPISGHRSVSWYQQTPGQGLQFLFEYFSETQRNKGNFPGRFSGRQFSNSRSEMNVSTLELGDSALYLCASSEPTGSNQPQHFGDGTRLSIL.

The chain links TRBV28 to TRBJ2-5; 10 bases align to TRBD2. V was clipped by 2 bases and J by 4 bases; unmatched bases: 7. The CDR3 sequence is 16 residues long. Germline values: CDR1 MDHEN, CDR2 SYDVKM. In DNA form, the CDR3 reads TGTGCCAGCAGTTTAGGGCCCAGCGGGAGGGGAGAGACCCAGTACTTC. Residues: CASSLGPSGRGETQYF.

This clone was seen a handful of times. V is TRBV27 and J is TRBJ2-7; TRBD2 might be the D (5 bases). CDR1 MNHEY and CDR2 SMNVEV come from the germline V gene (reference sequence). V lost 6 bases and J 4 bases, leaving 19 bases between the germline ends. The CDR3 is 15 residues long. DNA of the CDR3: TGTGCCAGCAGCCTCCGGGAACACCGGTTATACGAGCAGTACTTC. Its translation: CASSLREHRLYEQYF.

This clone appeared once. This chain joins TRBV18 and TRBJ1-1; D possibly corresponds to TRBD1 (5 bases). The length of the CDR3 is 16 residues. In germline, CDR1 is KGHSH, CDR2 LQKENI. V gave up 0 bases and J gave up 0 bases, with 11 bases separating them. The CDR3 reads CASSPPQGSMNTEAFF. Here the CDR3 DNA reads TGTGCCAGCTCACCACCGCAGGGATCAATGAACACTGAAGCTTTCTTT.

V usage is TRBV6-6 and J usage is TRBJ1-2, with 7 bases lining up with TRBD1. V lost 0 bases and J lost 8; bases outside the gene matches: 6. CDR1 is MNHNY, CDR2 SVGAGI, per germline (reference sequence). The CDR3 is made up of 14 amino acids. CDR3 in DNA: TGTGCCAGCAGTTACTCGAGACAGGGCGGCGGCTACACCTTC. As protein: CASSYSRQGGGYTF.

The J gene is TRBJ2-5, the V gene TRBV2; 7 bases align to TRBD1. The CDR3 contains 14 residues. V was pared by 6 bases and J by 5 bases, with 9 bases of the junction left unmatched. Germline assignment: CDR1 SNHLY and CDR2 FYNNEI. The CDR3 nucleotides read TGTGCCAGCAGCGTACAGGCCAGGGGGGAGACCCAGTACTTC. Protein sequence: CASSVQARGETQYF.

The rearrangement links TRBV19 to TRBJ1-5, with a weak D call TRBD1 (5 bases). Trimming cost V 7 bases and J 10 bases, with 17 bases left between them. CDR3 length: 13 residues. Looked up from germline, CDR1 is LNHDA and CDR2 is SQIVND (reference sequence). The CDR3 protein is CASKRDWIEPQHF. In nucleotides, the CDR3 is TGTGCCAGTAAGCGGGACTGGATTGAACCCCAGCATTTT.

The CDR3 here is CASSLGGSPDTQYF. Here the CDR3 DNA reads TGCGCCAGCAGCTTGGGAGGTAGCCCAGATACGCAGTATTTT. J is TRBJ2-3 and V is TRBV5-1; no reliable D call. Germline lookup yields CDR1 SGHRS and CDR2 YFSETQ. V lost 0 bases and J lost 4, with 9 bases in between. This CDR3 has 14 amino acids.

Turning to this clone: This likely came from a read error, as a far larger clone is one base away. The sample has other DNA sequences that encode this CDR3 too. The V call is TRBV27, the J call TRBJ2-1; no clear D gene. Germline-derived CDR1 and CDR2 are MNHEY and SMNVEV (reference sequence). This CDR3 contains 17 residues. CDR3 sequence reads: CASSQDMIVLIYNEQFF. The CDR3 nucleotides are TGCGCCAGCAGCCAAGATATGATCGTACTCATCTACAATGAGCAGTTCTTC.

The J gene is TRBJ1-2, the V gene TRBV6-5; 9 bases agree with TRBD1. J lost 1 base, V lost 6 bases, and 6 bases had no gene match. Germline lookup yields CDR1 MNHEY and CDR2 SVGAGI. This CDR3 spans 15 amino acids. CDR3 region: CASREWDRDNYGYTF. The CDR3 DNA reads as TGTGCCAGCAGAGAGTGGGACAGGGATAACTATGGCTACACCTTC.

Details on this clone: The junction departs from the called germline gene at one end, perhaps through a read error. The V and J genes are TRBV4-1 and TRBJ2-1; D is uncertain. CDR1 is MGHRA, CDR2 YSYEKL, per germline. This CDR3 is 17 amino acids long. In DNA form, the CDR3 reads TGCGTCAGCAGCCACCCGACCAACGGCGGTGCCAACAATGAGCAGTTCTTC. It is translated as CVSSHPTNGGANNEQFF.

The CDR3 bases are TGTGCCAGCAGTTACGGGGTGAACACTGAAGCTTTCTTT. Amino acids: CASSYGVNTEAFF. The chain carries TRBV2 and TRBJ1-1; D not resolved. Germline loops: CDR1 SNHLY, CDR2 FYNNEI. CDR3 length equals 13 residues. The V gene lost 5 bases and the J gene lost 0 bases, with 7 bases spanning the gap. The whole variable domain, remainder taken from reference TRBV2 and TRBJ1-1, is EPEVTQTPSHQVTQMGQEVILRCVPISNHLYFYWYRQILGQKVEFLVSFYNNEISEKSEIFDDQFSVERPDGSNFTLKIRSTKLEDSAMYFCASSYGVNTEAFFGQGTRLTVV.

V is TRBV18 and J is TRBJ2-2; the D gene is possibly TRBD1 (6 bases). Germline V gives CDR1 KGHSH, CDR2 LQKENI. The CDR3 runs 16 residues. V was trimmed by 2 bases and J by 0 bases, leaving 10 bases between them. CDR3 amino acids: CASSPLDSANTGELFF. For the CDR3, the DNA is TGTGCCAGCTCACCATTGGACAGCGCGAACACCGGGGAGCTGTTTTTT. Drawing the rest from reference TRBV18 and TRBJ2-2, the complete variable domain is NAGVMQNPRHLVRRRGQEARLRCSPMKGHSHVYWYRQLPEEGLKFMVYLQKENIIDESGMPKERFSAEFPKEGPSILRIQQVVRGDSAAYFCASSPLDSANTGELFFGEGSRLTVL.

The chain uses TRBV7-9 and TRBJ1-1; TRBD1 is a possible D gene (5 bases). Germline V lookup: CDR1 SEHNR, CDR2 FQNEAQ (reference sequence). This CDR3 has 14 residues. V was trimmed by 3 bases and J by 1 base, leaving 9 bases between them. In DNA form, the CDR3 reads TGTGCCAGCAGCTTTGGGGGGGGGAACACTGAAGCTTTCTTT. Translating it yields CASSFGGGNTEAFF.

The chain is built from TRBV6-1 and TRBJ1-6, with D uncertain. V shed 5 bases and J shed 6 bases, with 8 bases lying between them. The CDR3 runs 13 residues. Germline V gives CDR1 MNHNS, CDR2 SASEGT. CDR3 in amino acids: CASSRDFNSPLHF. The CDR3 DNA is TGTGCCAGCAGTCGGGATTTTAATTCACCCCTCCACTTT.

The V call is TRBV6-1, the J call TRBJ1-2, with D possibly matching TRBD1 (5 bases). The germline CDR1 and CDR2 sequences are MNHNS and SASEGT. The CDR3 has 11 amino acids. V lost 9 bases and J 5 bases, leaving 10 bases between the germline ends. Here the CDR3 DNA reads TGTGCCAGTACGGACATTTATGGCTACACCTTC. It translates to CASTDIYGYTF.

Regarding this clone: The conserved phenylalanine or tryptophan is not found at the CDR3 terminus, so this likely reflects a read error. No DNA is shown, since the ends of the CDR3 on it are uncertain; the CDR3 is the one TCRdb lists. The chain recombines TRBV6-5 with TRBJ1-4; the table's D call, TRBD1, was not checked against the DNA. The germline V gene has CDR1 MNHEY and CDR2 SVGAGI. The CDR3 sequence runs 10 residues, both termini included. This CDR3 reads CASSYPGQRG.

The rearrangement joins TRBV6-5 to TRBJ2-2; tentatively, D is TRBD1 (6 bases). Germline V gene data show CDR1 as MNHEY and CDR2 as SVGAGI. CDR3 length: 15 residues. V was trimmed by 6 bases and J by 0 bases, leaving 11 bases between them. Written as DNA, the CDR3 is TGTGCCAGCAGCCCCGGGACAACGAACACCGGGGAGCTGTTTTTT. It yields the protein CASSPGTTNTGELFF.

This chain links TRBV5-6 with TRBJ2-7; the D gene is possibly TRBD2 (5 bases). The CDR3 is made up of 14 amino acids. CDR1 is SGHDT, CDR2 YYEEEE, per germline. Deletions cut 0 bases from V and 0 bases from J, with 7 bases between. The CDR3 coding sequence is TGTGCCAGCAGCTTGGAGGCGGGCTCCTACGAGCAGTACTTC. This translates into CASSLEAGSYEQYF.

The chain uses TRBV14 and TRBJ2-5; 8 nucleotides match TRBD2. CDR1 SGHDN and CDR2 FVKESK come from the germline V gene. The V gene end was trimmed by 4 bases and the J gene end by 4 bases; junction bases not matched to a gene: 23. This CDR3 contains 20 residues. The CDR3 is CASSPNRKISGVIRRETQYF. The CDR3 DNA follows: TGTGCCAGCAGCCCGAATCGCAAAATTAGCGGGGTGATAAGGAGAGAGACCCAGTACTTC.

V gene TRBV30 combines with J gene TRBJ1-1, with TRBD1 as a possible D gene (6 bases). Germline assignment: CDR1 GTSNPN and CDR2 SVGIG (reference sequence). The CDR3 spans 13 residues. Trimming pared 3 bases from V and 5 bases from J, leaving 13 bases between. CDR3 residues: CAWSGTLGTEAFF. CDR3 nucleotide sequence: TGTGCCTGGAGCGGGACACTTGGAACTGAAGCTTTCTTT.

J is TRBJ2-1 and V is TRBV6-1; TRBD2 matches at 7 bases. The V gene end was trimmed by 8 bases and the J gene end by 12 bases; junction bases not matched to a gene: 7. The CDR3 has 11 residues. Germline V gene sequence: CDR1 MNHNS, CDR2 SASEGT. The CDR3 is CASGGLIGQFF. In nucleotides, the CDR3 is TGTGCCAGCGGGGGACTAATCGGGCAGTTCTTC.